The 12 T cell receptor beta chains below come from one sample, sequenced in a study of vaccination effects on CD4 cells after COVID-19. These receptors have no identified antigens. Ahead of sequencing, the ViraFEST assay grew antigen-specific CD4+ T cells using viral peptide pools. Isolating CD4+ T cells followed more than 9 days of culture. SARS-CoV-2 infection was confirmed by PCR in the person between March and December 2020. Either the mRNA-1273 or the BNT162b2 vaccine was given to participants as two doses. Assay: immunoSEQ multiplex PCR; the TCRdb copy retains only in-frame clones and omits some. The table lists about 17,000 clones, about 74% of them singletons. The sequencing here drew on CD4+ T cells from PBMCs cultured with SARS-CoV-2 spike peptides, taken after COVID-19 vaccination. The receptor set was obtained from a human donor who had a prior SARS-CoV-2 infection.

This chain links TRBV6-6 with TRBJ2-5; D gene uncertain. Germline assignment: CDR1 MNHNY and CDR2 SVGAGI (reference sequence). Trimming cost V 7 bases and J 5 bases, with 14 bases left between them. The length of the CDR3 is 13 residues. The chain's CDR3 is CASTSGFGETQYF. Written as DNA, the CDR3 is TGTGCCAGCACCTCGGGCTTCGGGGAGACCCAGTACTTC.

The genes are TRBV2 and TRBJ2-5; D might be TRBD2 (6 bases). Trimming left V 6 bases short and J 5 bases short, with 13 bases between. The CDR3 spans 13 residues. CDR1 and CDR2 from the germline V gene are SNHLY and FYNNEI. CDR3 nucleotides: TGTGCCAGCAGCCCGGGACTCCCGGAGACCCAGTACTTC. This encodes CASSPGLPETQYF.

J is TRBJ1-1 and V is TRBV10-3; tentatively, D is TRBD1 (5 bases). Trimming removed 3 bases from V and 4 bases from J, with 21 bases in between. Germline CDR1 ENHRY, CDR2 SYGVKD. This CDR3 spans 17 amino acids. The CDR3 DNA reads TGTGCCATCAGTGACAATATACAACCAAGACAGAGCACTGAAGCTTTCTTT. This gives the protein CAISDNIQPRQSTEAFF.

The chain employs TRBV7-9 and TRBJ1-2, with TRBD1 matching over 9 bases. V was pared by 10 bases and J by 3 bases, with 12 bases of the junction left unmatched. Germline V gene data show CDR1 as SEHNR and CDR2 as FQNEAQ (reference sequence). The CDR3 is made up of 15 amino acids. This CDR3 reads CAIPISGQGYYGYTF. The CDR3 DNA is TGTGCCATACCAATTTCGGGACAGGGCTACTATGGCTACACCTTC.

The chain employs TRBV3-1 (or the pseudogene TRBV3-2) and TRBJ2-7; a possible D gene is TRBD2 (6 bases). Trimming pared 4 bases from V and 2 bases from J, leaving 12 bases between. This CDR3 spans 14 amino acids. The germline V gene has CDR1 LGHDT and CDR2 YNNKEL (reference sequence). CDR3 sequence (DNA): TGTGCCAGCAGCCCTCGGACTATCGCCTACGAGCAGTACTTC. It yields the protein CASSPRTIAYEQYF.

This clone occurred once. This chain connects TRBV15 to TRBJ2-5; 9 bases line up with TRBD2. The CDR3 runs 15 residues. The V gene end was trimmed by 4 bases and the J gene end by 0 bases; junction bases not matched to a gene: 3. Per germline, CDR1 LNHNV and CDR2 YYDKDF (reference sequence). DNA of the CDR3: TGTGCCACCAGCAAAAGACTAGCGGACCAAGAGACCCAGTACTTC. Translating gives CATSKRLADQETQYF.

The CDR3 region is CASSLTRGTQYF. The DNA of the CDR3 is TGTGCCAGCAGCCTGACTAGAGGTACGCAGTATTTT. This sequence joins TRBV13 and TRBJ2-3; D is perhaps TRBD2 (6 bases). Germline assignment: CDR1 PRHDT and CDR2 FYEKMQ (reference sequence). The ends were cut back, 5 bases at V and 8 bases at J, with 11 bases in the middle. The CDR3 has 12 residues.

A single count supports this clone. The rearrangement links TRBV4-2 to TRBJ2-5; unclear D gene. Germline assignment: CDR1 LGHNA and CDR2 YNFKEQ. This CDR3 is 15 amino acids long. V was shortened by 0 bases and J by 4 bases, with 12 bases between the two germline ends. The CDR3 DNA reads TGTGCCAGCAGCCAAGATTTAGGGAAGGGAGAGACCCAGTACTTC. Residues: CASSQDLGKGETQYF.

This clone was observed a handful of times. Written as DNA, the CDR3 is TGTGCCAGCTCACCATACCACGGTTCTTACGAGCAGTACTTC. Its translation: CASSPYHGSYEQYF. The chain links TRBV18 to TRBJ2-7; D is uncertain. V lost 2 bases and J 4 bases, leaving 12 bases between the germline ends. The CDR3 consists of 14 residues. Germline V gene lookup returns CDR1 KGHSH and CDR2 LQKENI.

The chain employs TRBV30 and TRBJ1-4; D call uncertain. The CDR3 has 15 amino acids. Trimming took off 3 bases at V and 6 bases at J, with 17 bases between the two ends. Germline V gene sequence: CDR1 GTSNPN, CDR2 SVGIG (reference sequence). DNA of the CDR3: TGTGCCTGGAGAGGGCGTGCGGGAGACTATGAAAAACTGTTTTTT. Translation gives CAWRGRAGDYEKLFF.

The rearrangement uses TRBV19 and TRBJ2-7, with 8 bases aligning to TRBD2. Germline assignment: CDR1 LNHDA and CDR2 SQIVND (reference sequence). The length of the CDR3 is 15 residues. Trimming took 2 bases from V and 6 from J; bases not matched to a gene: 9. Here the CDR3 DNA reads TGTGCCAGTAGTATAAATCCCAGCGGGAGCACCGAGCAGTACTTC. It is translated as CASSINPSGSTEQYF.

The genes are TRBV4-3 and TRBJ1-2; D is undetermined. This CDR3 spans 13 amino acids. The germline gives CDR1 LGHNA, CDR2 YSLEER. V shed 0 bases and J shed 2 bases, with 4 bases lying between them. In DNA form, the CDR3 reads TGCGCCAGCAGCCAAGATCACAACTATGGCTACACCTTC. Translation: CASSQDHNYGYTF.